The 27 T cell receptor beta chains reported below all come from one sample, sequenced in a study of blood T cell repertoires in COVID-19. Clones were sequenced by immunoSEQ multiplex PCR, and TCRdb holds only the in-frame ones, with some missing. The table includes approximately 210,000 clones, 70% to 90% detected once. Sequenced material: peripheral blood. The receptors shown here come from a man aged 55 to 70 with COVID-19, enrolled during active disease.

The chain recombines TRBV2 with TRBJ1-6; the match to TRBD1 covers 7 bases. Germline CDR1 is SNHLY and CDR2 is FYNNEI. Losses at the gene ends were 6 bases for V and 7 bases for J; bases not matched to a gene: 3. The CDR3 length is 13 residues. The CDR3 spells CASRTGMNSPLHF. CDR3 in DNA: TGTGCCAGCAGGACAGGGATGAATTCACCCCTCCACTTT. The full variable domain, its missing parts supplied by reference TRBV2 and TRBJ1-6, is EPEVTQTPSHQVTQMGQEVILRCVPISNHLYFYWYRQILGQKVEFLVSFYNNEISEKSEIFDDQFSVERPDGSNFTLKIRSTKLEDSAMYFCASRTGMNSPLHFGNGTRLTVT.

V gene TRBV18 combines with J gene TRBJ2-7; 7 nucleotides agree with TRBD1. The CDR3 is made up of 12 amino acids. Unmatched junction bases numbered 3, after V lost 5 bases and J lost 5 bases. Germline loops: CDR1 KGHSH, CDR2 LQKENI. The CDR3 protein is CASSATGNEQYF. Written as DNA, the CDR3 is TGTGCCAGCTCAGCGACAGGGAACGAGCAGTACTTC.

J is TRBJ2-1 and V is TRBV30, with D possibly being TRBD1 (6 bases). Trimming removed 5 bases from V and 4 bases from J, with 15 bases in between. Per the germline V gene, CDR1 is GTSNPN and CDR2 is SVGIG (reference sequence). The CDR3 covers 14 residues. In DNA, the CDR3 is TGTGCCTGGGGCCTACAGGGTTCGTACAATGAGCAGTTCTTC. Its protein is CAWGLQGSYNEQFF.

This chain uses TRBV18 with TRBJ1-2; no definite D call. V shed 3 bases and J shed 3 bases, with 5 bases lying between them. The CDR3 contains 12 residues. Germline V CDR1 and CDR2: KGHSH, LQKENI. The CDR3 nucleotides are TGTGCCAGCTCACCGTCAGACTATGGCTACACCTTC. Translated: CASSPSDYGYTF.

The V and J genes are TRBV5-1 and TRBJ2-3; 12 bases are a match to TRBD2. Trimming at V came to 1 base and at J to 5 bases, leaving 5 bases not matched to a gene. This CDR3 has 16 amino acids. Germline assignment: CDR1 SGHRS and CDR2 YFSETQ. The CDR3 DNA follows: TGCGCCAGCAGCTTGCGGAGACTAGCGGGAGTAGATACGCAGTATTTT. Translated, it gives CASSLRRLAGVDTQYF.

V gene TRBV2 combines with J gene TRBJ1-3; D is unclear. The CDR3 contains 14 residues. CDR1 and CDR2 from the germline V gene are SNHLY and FYNNEI. V lost 6 bases and J 0 bases, leaving 9 bases between the germline ends. The CDR3, as DNA: TGTGCCAGCAGCCAAGGGAGCTCTGGAAACACCATATATTTT. It translates to CASSQGSSGNTIYF.

The chain has TRBV27 and TRBJ1-2; D unclear. V was cut by 6 bases and J by 8 bases, with 13 bases left in between. The length of the CDR3 is 12 residues. Germline CDR1 and CDR2: MNHEY and SMNVEV (reference sequence). The CDR3 spells CASRNEVGGYTF. The CDR3 DNA is TGTGCCAGCAGAAATGAAGTGGGCGGCTACACCTTC.

The DNA of the CDR3 is TGTGCCAGCAGGTACAGGGGGCTGAACACTGAAGCTTTCTTT. This codes for CASRYRGLNTEAFF. This chain connects TRBV28 to TRBJ1-1; 9 bases match TRBD1. V shed 6 bases, J shed 0 bases, and the junction held 2 bases outside the gene matches. This CDR3 spans 14 amino acids. Germline V lookup: CDR1 MDHEN, CDR2 SYDVKM.

The J gene is TRBJ1-6, the V gene TRBV12-3 or TRBV12-4; weak D call: TRBD1 (5 bases). V lost 1 base and J lost 7, with 5 bases in between. This CDR3 has 13 residues. The CDR3 DNA follows: TGTGCCAGCAGTTTAGGGACAAATTCACCCCTCCACTTT. The encoded protein is CASSLGTNSPLHF.

The chain joins TRBV29-1 to TRBJ2-7, with TRBD2 matching over 14 bases. Losses at the gene ends were 6 bases for V and 5 bases for J; bases not matched to a gene: 6. CDR1 is SQVTM and CDR2 is ANQGSEA in the germline V gene. The CDR3 has 14 amino acids. CDR3 region: CSVAGLAGVNEQYF. The CDR3 DNA is TGCAGCGTGGCGGGACTAGCGGGAGTAAACGAGCAGTACTTC.

This clone has only a few counts. V is TRBV27 and J is TRBJ1-1, with 7 bases identical to TRBD1. The CDR3 loop spans 14 amino acids. Per germline, CDR1 MNHEY and CDR2 SMNVEV (reference sequence). With 7 bases clipped from V and 3 bases from J, the junction kept 8 bases outside the gene matches. This chain's CDR3 is CASTSFDRDTEAFF. The CDR3 DNA sequence: TGTGCCAGCACCAGCTTTGACAGGGACACTGAAGCTTTCTTT.

The gene calls are TRBV6-5 and TRBJ2-1; 9 nucleotides agree with TRBD1. The CDR3 covers 14 residues. Germline trimming cut 6 bases from V and 4 bases from J; bases unmatched to any gene: 4. Germline CDR1 and CDR2: MNHEY and SVGAGI. The CDR3 DNA follows: TGTGCCAGCAGATACAGGGGGCCTTACAATGAGCAGTTCTTC. It encodes CASRYRGPYNEQFF.

The V gene is TRBV2, the J gene TRBJ2-7, with TRBD1 as a possible D gene (6 bases). The V gene lost 5 bases and the J gene lost 9 bases, with 23 bases spanning the gap. The CDR3 extends over 15 amino acids. Germline loops: CDR1 SNHLY, CDR2 FYNNEI. The CDR3 is CASSLAGTKNLGQYF. The CDR3 DNA reads TGTGCCAGCAGTTTGGCCGGGACAAAAAACTTGGGGCAGTACTTC.

The chain couples TRBV11-2 to TRBJ1-5, with 9 bases that match TRBD1. The length of the CDR3 is 17 residues. V shed 1 base and J 3 bases; nucleotides not matched to a gene: 7. Germline CDR1 reads SGHAT; CDR2 reads FQNNGV. CDR3 DNA sequence: TGTGCCAGCAGCTTAGGGGCAGGACAGGGGCACAATCAGCCCCAGCATTTT. It is translated as CASSLGAGQGHNQPQHF. The full variable domain, its missing parts supplied by reference TRBV11-2 and TRBJ1-5, is EAGVAQSPRYKIIEKRQSVAFWCNPISGHATLYWYQQILGQGPKLLIQFQNNGVVDDSQLPKDRFSAERLKGVDSTLKIQPAKLEDSAVYLCASSLGAGQGHNQPQHFGDGTRLSIL.

The sample holds a few counts of this clone. J is TRBJ1-3 and V is TRBV6-5; a weak D match, TRBD1 (6 bases). The length of the CDR3 is 15 residues. Per the germline V gene, CDR1 is MNHEY and CDR2 is SVGAGI. Deletions cut 6 bases from V and 0 bases from J, with 12 bases between. The CDR3 protein is CASRLGHLSGNTIYF. The CDR3, as DNA: TGTGCCAGCAGGTTGGGACATCTCTCTGGAAACACCATATATTTT.

This chain links TRBV7-9 with TRBJ2-2; TRBD2 is a possible D gene (7 bases). From germline, CDR1 is SEHNR and CDR2 FQNEAQ (reference sequence). V shed 5 bases and J shed 4 bases, with 17 bases lying between them. The CDR3 length is 16 residues. Here the CDR3 DNA reads TGTGCCAGCAGCCCCCCGGGGGGCGCGGGCACCGGGGAGCTGTTTTTT. This encodes CASSPPGGAGTGELFF. The complete variable domain, with remaining parts taken from reference TRBV7-9 and TRBJ2-2, reads DTGVSQNPRHKITKRGQNVTFRCDPISEHNRLYWYRQTLGQGPEFLTYFQNEAQLEKSRLLSDRFSAERPKGSFSTLEIQRTEQGDSAMYLCASSPPGGAGTGELFFGEGSRLTVL.

The V and J genes are TRBV5-5 and TRBJ1-5; weak D call: TRBD1 (6 bases). The CDR3 runs to 16 residues. CDR1 is SGHKS, CDR2 YYEKEE, per germline (reference sequence). V was trimmed by 0 bases and J by 7 bases, leaving 17 bases between them. CDR3 bases: TGTGCCAGCAGCTTGGGCGGCGGGGGGGCGCGACAGCCCCAGCATTTT. It is translated as CASSLGGGGARQPQHF.

The gene calls are TRBV29-1 and TRBJ2-7; a possible D gene is TRBD2 (5 bases). The CDR3 extends over 12 amino acids. The V end was cut by 3 bases, the J end by 5 bases, with 11 bases between. Per the germline V gene, CDR1 is SQVTM and CDR2 is ANQGSEA. CDR3 amino acids: CSVDHGEHEQYF. In DNA form, the CDR3 reads TGCAGCGTTGATCACGGGGAACACGAGCAGTACTTC.

This chain connects TRBV11-2 to TRBJ2-2; TRBD1 aligns across 9 bases. The CDR3 covers 14 residues. Germline-derived CDR1 and CDR2 are SGHAT and FQNNGV. Trimming cost V 3 bases and J 6 bases; bases outside gene matches: 2. The CDR3 loop reads CASSFRQGAGELFF. DNA of the CDR3: TGTGCCAGCAGCTTTCGACAGGGGGCCGGGGAGCTGTTTTTT. Variable domain in full (rest from reference TRBV11-2 and TRBJ2-2): EAGVAQSPRYKIIEKRQSVAFWCNPISGHATLYWYQQILGQGPKLLIQFQNNGVVDDSQLPKDRFSAERLKGVDSTLKIQPAKLEDSAVYLCASSFRQGAGELFFGEGSRLTVL.

V usage is TRBV29-1 and J usage is TRBJ2-3, with a weak D call TRBD2 (5 bases). V lost 3 bases and J lost 3, with 10 bases in between. Germline CDR1 reads SQVTM; CDR2 reads ANQGSEA. The CDR3 is 13 residues long. CDR3 residues: CSVEAGGTDTQYF. In DNA, the CDR3 is TGCAGCGTTGAGGCAGGCGGGACAGATACGCAGTATTTT.

This clone occurred once. The chain recombines TRBV24-1 with TRBJ2-3; TRBD1 is a possible D gene (6 bases). Germline assignment: CDR1 KGHDR and CDR2 SFDVKD. V was pared by 4 bases and J by 0 bases, with 10 bases between. This CDR3 contains 15 residues. The CDR3 spells CATSDRGSSTDTQYF. As DNA, the CDR3 is TGTGCCACCAGTGACAGGGGTTCGAGCACAGATACGCAGTATTTT.

V gene TRBV28 combines with J gene TRBJ1-1, with 8 positions matching TRBD1. The length of the CDR3 is 16 residues. After removal of 3 bases from V and 2 bases from J, the junction contained 8 bases not matched to a gene. Germline V lookup: CDR1 MDHEN, CDR2 SYDVKM. The CDR3 loop reads CASSFLRTGFNTEAFF. CDR3 nucleotide sequence: TGTGCCAGCAGTTTCCTCCGGACAGGGTTTAACACTGAAGCTTTCTTT.

J is TRBJ1-2 and V is TRBV20-1, with D possibly being TRBD1 (6 bases). This CDR3 spans 16 amino acids. With 3 bases removed from V and 8 bases from J, the gap between germline ends came to 25 bases. Looked up from germline, CDR1 is DFQATT and CDR2 is SNEGSKA (reference sequence). The DNA for the CDR3 is TGCAGTGCTAGTAAAGGACAGTCAAGAGGGGTTGGAGGCTACACCTTC. Encoded protein: CSASKGQSRGVGGYTF.

Remarks on this clone: The junction departs from germline at one end; a sequencing error may be responsible. The chain recombines TRBV15 with TRBJ2-3; perhaps TRBD2 as D (6 bases). Per the germline V gene, CDR1 is LNHNV and CDR2 is YYDKDF (reference sequence). The length of the CDR3 is 15 residues. CDR3 bases: TGTGCCACCATCAGACAATATGGGAGGTGGGATACGCAGTATTTT. This encodes CATIRQYGRWDTQYF.

The J gene is TRBJ1-2, the V gene TRBV28; D possibly corresponds to TRBD1 (6 bases). Germline CDR1 MDHEN, CDR2 SYDVKM. V was pared by 1 base and J by 8 bases, with 8 bases between. The CDR3 has 12 residues. CDR3 residues: CASSLLRGGYTF. DNA for the CDR3: TGTGCCAGCAGTTTATTGAGGGGGGGCTACACCTTC.

Concerning this clone itself: The same CDR3 arises from other DNA sequences in this sample as well. The rearrangement links TRBV11-2 to TRBJ1-1, with no clear D. The V and J ends lost 0 bases and 0 bases respectively, with 5 bases between them. Germline V gives CDR1 SGHAT, CDR2 FQNNGV. The CDR3 is 14 residues long. CDR3 in DNA: TGTGCCAGCAGCTTAGATCGTCTGAACACTGAAGCTTTCTTT. Translated: CASSLDRLNTEAFF. The full variable domain, rest sourced from reference TRBV11-2 and TRBJ1-1, is EAGVAQSPRYKIIEKRQSVAFWCNPISGHATLYWYQQILGQGPKLLIQFQNNGVVDDSQLPKDRFSAERLKGVDSTLKIQPAKLEDSAVYLCASSLDRLNTEAFFGQGTRLTVV.

This chain links TRBV27 with TRBJ2-7; TRBD2 might be the D (6 bases). The CDR3 covers 15 residues. The germline gives CDR1 MNHEY, CDR2 SMNVEV (reference sequence). V dropped 5 bases and J dropped 2 bases, with 16 bases sitting between them. This chain's CDR3 is CASSGVGRTTYEQYF. Written as DNA, the CDR3 is TGTGCCAGCAGTGGGGTGGGCAGGACTACCTACGAGCAGTACTTC.